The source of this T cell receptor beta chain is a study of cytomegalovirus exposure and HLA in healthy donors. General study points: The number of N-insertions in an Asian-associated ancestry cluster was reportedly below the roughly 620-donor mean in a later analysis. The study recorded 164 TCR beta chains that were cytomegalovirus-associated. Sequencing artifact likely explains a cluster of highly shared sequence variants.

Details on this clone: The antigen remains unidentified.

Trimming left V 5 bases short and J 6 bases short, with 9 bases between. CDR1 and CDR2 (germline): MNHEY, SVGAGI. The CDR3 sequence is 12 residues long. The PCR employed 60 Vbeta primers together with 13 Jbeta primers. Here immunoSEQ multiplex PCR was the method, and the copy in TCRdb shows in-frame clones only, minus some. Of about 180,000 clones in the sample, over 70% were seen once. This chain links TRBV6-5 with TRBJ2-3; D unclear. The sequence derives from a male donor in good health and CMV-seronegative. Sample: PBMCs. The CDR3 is CASSSPYDTQYF. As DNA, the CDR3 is TGTGCCAGCAGTAGCCCGTACGATACGCAGTATTTT.